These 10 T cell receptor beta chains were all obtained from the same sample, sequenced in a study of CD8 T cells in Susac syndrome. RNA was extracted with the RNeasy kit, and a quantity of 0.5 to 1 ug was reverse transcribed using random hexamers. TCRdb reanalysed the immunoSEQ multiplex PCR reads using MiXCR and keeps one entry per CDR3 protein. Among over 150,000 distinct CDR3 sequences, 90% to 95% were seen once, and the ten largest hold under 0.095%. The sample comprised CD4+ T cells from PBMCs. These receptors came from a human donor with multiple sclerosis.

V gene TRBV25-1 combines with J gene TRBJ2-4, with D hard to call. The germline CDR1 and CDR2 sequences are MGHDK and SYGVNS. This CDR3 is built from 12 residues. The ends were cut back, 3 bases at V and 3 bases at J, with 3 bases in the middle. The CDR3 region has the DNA TGTGCCAGCAGTGACAGCAAAAACATTCAGTACTTC. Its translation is CASSDSKNIQYF.

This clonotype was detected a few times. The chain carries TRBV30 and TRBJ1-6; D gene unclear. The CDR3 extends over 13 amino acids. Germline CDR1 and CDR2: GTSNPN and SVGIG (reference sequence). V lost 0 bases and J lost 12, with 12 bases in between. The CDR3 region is CAWSVTTAVPLHF. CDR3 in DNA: TGTGCCTGGAGTGTAACGACCGCTGTACCCCTCCACTTT.

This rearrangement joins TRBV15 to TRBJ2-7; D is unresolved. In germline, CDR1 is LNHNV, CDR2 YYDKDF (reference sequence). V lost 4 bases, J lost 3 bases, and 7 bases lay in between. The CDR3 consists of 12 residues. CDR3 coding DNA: TGTGCCACCAGCACGAGTTACTACGAGCAGTACTTC. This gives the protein CATSTSYYEQYF. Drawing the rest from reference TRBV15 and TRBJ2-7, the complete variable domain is DAMVIQNPRYQVTQFGKPVTLSCSQTLNHNVMYWYQQKSSQAPKLLFHYYDKDFNNEADTPDNFQSRRPNTSFCFLDIRSPGLGDTAMYLCATSTSYYEQYFGPGTRLTVT.

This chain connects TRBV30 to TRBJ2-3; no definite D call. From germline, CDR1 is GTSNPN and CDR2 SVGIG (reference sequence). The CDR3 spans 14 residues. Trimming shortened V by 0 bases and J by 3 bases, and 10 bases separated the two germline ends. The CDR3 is CAWSVSPGTDTQYF. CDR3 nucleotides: TGTGCCTGGAGTGTAAGCCCGGGTACAGATACGCAGTATTTT.

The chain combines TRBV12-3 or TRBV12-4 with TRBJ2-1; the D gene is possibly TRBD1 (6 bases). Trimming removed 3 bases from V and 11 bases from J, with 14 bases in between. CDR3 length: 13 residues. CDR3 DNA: TGTGCCAGCAGTTTGGACAGCCTTCGTCAGCAGTTCTTC. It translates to CASSLDSLRQQFF.

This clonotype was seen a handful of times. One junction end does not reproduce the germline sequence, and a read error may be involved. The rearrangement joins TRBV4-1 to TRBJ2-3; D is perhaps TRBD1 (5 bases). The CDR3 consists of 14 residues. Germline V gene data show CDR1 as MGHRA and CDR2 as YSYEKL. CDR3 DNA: TGCGCCAGCACCCAACAGGACGGCACAGATACGCAGTATTTT. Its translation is CASTQQDGTDTQYF.

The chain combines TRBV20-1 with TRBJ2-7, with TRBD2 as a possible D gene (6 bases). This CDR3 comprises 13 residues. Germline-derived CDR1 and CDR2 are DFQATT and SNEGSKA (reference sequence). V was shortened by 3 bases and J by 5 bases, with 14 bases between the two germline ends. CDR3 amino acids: CSASGGGLDEQYF. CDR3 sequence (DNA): TGCAGTGCTAGTGGTGGAGGGCTAGACGAGCAGTACTTC.

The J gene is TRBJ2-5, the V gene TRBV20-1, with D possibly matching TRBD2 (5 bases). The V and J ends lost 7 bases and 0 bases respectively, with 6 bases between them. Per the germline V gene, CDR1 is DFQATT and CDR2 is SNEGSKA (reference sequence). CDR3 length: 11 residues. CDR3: CSGGYQETQYF. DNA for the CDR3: TGCAGTGGCGGGTACCAAGAGACCCAGTACTTC.

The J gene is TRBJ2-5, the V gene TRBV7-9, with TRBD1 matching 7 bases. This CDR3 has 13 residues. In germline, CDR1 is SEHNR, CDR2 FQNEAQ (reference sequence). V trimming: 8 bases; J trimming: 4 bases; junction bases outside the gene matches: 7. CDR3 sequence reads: CASGPRGRETQYF. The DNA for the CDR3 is TGTGCCAGCGGCCCGAGGGGGCGAGAGACCCAGTACTTC.

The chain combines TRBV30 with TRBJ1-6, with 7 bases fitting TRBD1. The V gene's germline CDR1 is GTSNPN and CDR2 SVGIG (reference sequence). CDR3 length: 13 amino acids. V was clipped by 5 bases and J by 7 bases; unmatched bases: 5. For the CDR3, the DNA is TGTGCCTGGCTAGGACAGGTGAATTCACCCCTCCACTTT. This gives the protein CAWLGQVNSPLHF.